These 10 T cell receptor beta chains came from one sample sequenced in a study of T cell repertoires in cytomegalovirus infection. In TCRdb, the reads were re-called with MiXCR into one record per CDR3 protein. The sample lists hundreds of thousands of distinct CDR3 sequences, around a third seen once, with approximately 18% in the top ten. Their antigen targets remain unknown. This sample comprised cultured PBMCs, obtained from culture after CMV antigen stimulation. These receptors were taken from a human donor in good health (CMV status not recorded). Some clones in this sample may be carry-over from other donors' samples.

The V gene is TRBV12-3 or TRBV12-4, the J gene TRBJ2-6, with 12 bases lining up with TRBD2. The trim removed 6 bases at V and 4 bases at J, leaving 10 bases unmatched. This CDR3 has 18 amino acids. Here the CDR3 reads CASRGLAGGLVGANVLTF. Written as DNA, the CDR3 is TGTGCCAGCAGAGGCCTAGCGGGAGGGCTCGTGGGGGCCAACGTCCTGACTTTC.

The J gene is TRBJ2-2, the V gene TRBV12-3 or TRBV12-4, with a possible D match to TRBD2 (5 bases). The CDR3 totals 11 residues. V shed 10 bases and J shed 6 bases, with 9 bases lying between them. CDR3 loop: CATTRAGELFF. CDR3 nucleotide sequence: TGTGCCACCACTAGGGCCGGGGAGCTGTTTTTT.

The CDR3 loop is CASSEDRGAQTFRKAFF. CDR3 bases: TGTGCCAGCAGTGAGGACAGGGGGGCCCAAACCTTCAGGAAAGCTTTCTTT. The V call is TRBV6-1, the J call TRBJ1-1; 10 bases are a match to TRBD1. The CDR3 contains 17 residues. CDR1 and CDR2 (germline): MNHNS, SASEGT. J gave up 9 bases and V 3 bases, and 16 bases lay outside the gene matches.

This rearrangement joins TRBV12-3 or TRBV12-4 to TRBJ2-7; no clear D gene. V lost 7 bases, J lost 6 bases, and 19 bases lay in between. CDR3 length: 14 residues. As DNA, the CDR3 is TGTGCCAGCACTAAACTGGTTGGATACGGCGAGCAGTACTTC. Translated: CASTKLVGYGEQYF.

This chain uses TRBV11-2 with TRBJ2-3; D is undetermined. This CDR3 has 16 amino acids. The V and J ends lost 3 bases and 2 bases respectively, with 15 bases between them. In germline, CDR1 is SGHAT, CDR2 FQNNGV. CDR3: CASSLWQSFSTDTQYF. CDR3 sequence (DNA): TGTGCCAGCAGCTTGTGGCAGTCTTTTTCCACAGATACGCAGTATTTT.

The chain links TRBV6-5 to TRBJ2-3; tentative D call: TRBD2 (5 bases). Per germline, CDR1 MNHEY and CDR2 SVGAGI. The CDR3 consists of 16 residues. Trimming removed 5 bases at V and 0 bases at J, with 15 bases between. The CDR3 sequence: CASSRWTTTSTDTQYF. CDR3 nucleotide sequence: TGTGCCAGCAGTCGGTGGACGACTACCAGCACAGATACGCAGTATTTT.

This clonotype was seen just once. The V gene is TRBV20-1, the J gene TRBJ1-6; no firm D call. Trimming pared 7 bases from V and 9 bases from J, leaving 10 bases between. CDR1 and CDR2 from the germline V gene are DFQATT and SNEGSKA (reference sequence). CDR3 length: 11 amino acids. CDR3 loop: CSVQSGSPLHF. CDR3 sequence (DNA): TGCAGTGTTCAGTCAGGTTCACCCCTCCACTTT.

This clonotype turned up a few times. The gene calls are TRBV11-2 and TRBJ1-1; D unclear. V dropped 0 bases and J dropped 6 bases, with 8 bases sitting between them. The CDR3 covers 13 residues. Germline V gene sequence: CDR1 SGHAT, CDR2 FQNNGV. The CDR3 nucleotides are TGTGCCAGCAGCTTAGACAGGAAAGCTGAAGCTTTCTTT. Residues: CASSLDRKAEAFF.

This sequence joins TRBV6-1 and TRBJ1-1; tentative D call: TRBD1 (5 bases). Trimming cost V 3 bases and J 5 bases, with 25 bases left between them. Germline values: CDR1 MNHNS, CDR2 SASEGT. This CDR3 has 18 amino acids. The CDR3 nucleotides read TGTGCCAGCAGTGATAGGTTCACAGGAGACTCTGCACGGACTGAAGCTTTCTTT. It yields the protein CASSDRFTGDSARTEAFF.

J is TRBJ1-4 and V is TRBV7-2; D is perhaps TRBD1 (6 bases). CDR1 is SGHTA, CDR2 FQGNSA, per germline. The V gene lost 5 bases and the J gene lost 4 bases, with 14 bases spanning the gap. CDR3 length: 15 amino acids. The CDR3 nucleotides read TGTGCCAGCAGCCGGGGGGCAAGCCGTAATGAAAAACTGTTTTTT. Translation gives CASSRGASRNEKLFF.